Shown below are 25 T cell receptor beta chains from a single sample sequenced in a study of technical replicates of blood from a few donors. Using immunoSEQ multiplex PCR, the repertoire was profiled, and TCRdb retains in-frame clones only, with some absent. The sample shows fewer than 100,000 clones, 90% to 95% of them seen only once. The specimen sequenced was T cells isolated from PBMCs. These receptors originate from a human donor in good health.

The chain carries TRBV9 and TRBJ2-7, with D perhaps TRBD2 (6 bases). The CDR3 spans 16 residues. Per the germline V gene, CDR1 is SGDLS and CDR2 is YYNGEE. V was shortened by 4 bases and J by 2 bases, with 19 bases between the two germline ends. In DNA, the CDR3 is TGTGCCAGCAGCCCCCGAGTCGCGGGGCACGCCTACGAGCAGTACTTC. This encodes CASSPRVAGHAYEQYF.

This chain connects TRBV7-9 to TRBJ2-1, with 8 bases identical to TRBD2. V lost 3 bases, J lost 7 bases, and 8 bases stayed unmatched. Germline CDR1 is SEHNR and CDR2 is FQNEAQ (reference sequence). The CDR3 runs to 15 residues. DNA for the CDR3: TGTGCCAGCAGCTTCAGCGGGAGTCTAAGGAATGAGCAGTTCTTC. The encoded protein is CASSFSGSLRNEQFF.

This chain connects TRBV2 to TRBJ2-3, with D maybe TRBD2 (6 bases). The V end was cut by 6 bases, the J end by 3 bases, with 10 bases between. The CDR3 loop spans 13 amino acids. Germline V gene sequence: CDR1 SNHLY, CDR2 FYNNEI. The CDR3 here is CASRSLATDTQYF. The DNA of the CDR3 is TGTGCCAGCAGATCACTAGCAACAGATACGCAGTATTTT.

CDR3: CAWSVLAGGGNSPLHF. The CDR3 bases are TGTGCCTGGAGTGTCCTGGCAGGGGGTGGTAATTCACCCCTCCACTTT. This chain joins TRBV30 and TRBJ1-6, with 7 bases lining up with TRBD1. Germline V gene data show CDR1 as GTSNPN and CDR2 as SVGIG (reference sequence). Trimming removed 0 bases from V and 6 bases from J; junction bases left unmatched: 8. The CDR3 spans 16 residues. The variable domain in full, completed from reference TRBV30 and TRBJ1-6, reads SQTIHQWPATLVQPVGSPLSLECTVEGTSNPNLYWYRQAAGRGLQLLFYSVGIGQISSEVPQNLSASRPQDRQFILSSKKLLLSDSGFYLCAWSVLAGGGNSPLHFGNGTRLTVT.

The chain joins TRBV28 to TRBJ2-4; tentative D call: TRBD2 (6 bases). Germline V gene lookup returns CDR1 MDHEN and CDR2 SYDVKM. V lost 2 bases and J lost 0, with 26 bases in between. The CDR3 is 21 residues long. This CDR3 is CASSLPRLGGLPLLAKNIQYF. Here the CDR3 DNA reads TGTGCCAGCAGTTTACCCCGGCTTGGAGGGCTGCCCCTTCTAGCCAAAAACATTCAGTACTTC.

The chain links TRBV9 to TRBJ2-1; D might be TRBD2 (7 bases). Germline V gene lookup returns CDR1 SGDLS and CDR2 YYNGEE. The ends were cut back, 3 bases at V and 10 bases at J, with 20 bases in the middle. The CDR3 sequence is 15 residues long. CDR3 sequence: CASSDRGGLWVEQFF. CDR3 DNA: TGTGCCAGCAGCGATCGCGGGGGCCTTTGGGTGGAGCAGTTCTTC.

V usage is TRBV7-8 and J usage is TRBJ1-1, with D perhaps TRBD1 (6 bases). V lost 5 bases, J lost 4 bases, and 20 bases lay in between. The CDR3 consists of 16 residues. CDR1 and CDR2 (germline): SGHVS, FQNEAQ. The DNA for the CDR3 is TGTGCCAGCAGCCCCGGTGGGGGCAGACTCGTCACTGAAGCTTTCTTT. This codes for CASSPGGGRLVTEAFF.

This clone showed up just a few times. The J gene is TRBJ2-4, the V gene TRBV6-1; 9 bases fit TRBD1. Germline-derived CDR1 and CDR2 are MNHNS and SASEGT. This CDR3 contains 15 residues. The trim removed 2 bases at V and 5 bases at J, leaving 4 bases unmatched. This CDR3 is CASSEPWTGENIQYF. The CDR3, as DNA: TGTGCCAGCAGTGAACCCTGGACAGGGGAAAACATTCAGTACTTC.

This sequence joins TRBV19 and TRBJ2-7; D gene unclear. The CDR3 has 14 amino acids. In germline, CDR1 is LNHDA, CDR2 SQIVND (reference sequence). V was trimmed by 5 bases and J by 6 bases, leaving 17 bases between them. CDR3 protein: CASSFGGTLTEQYF. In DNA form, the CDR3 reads TGTGCCAGTAGTTTCGGCGGTACCTTAACCGAGCAGTACTTC.

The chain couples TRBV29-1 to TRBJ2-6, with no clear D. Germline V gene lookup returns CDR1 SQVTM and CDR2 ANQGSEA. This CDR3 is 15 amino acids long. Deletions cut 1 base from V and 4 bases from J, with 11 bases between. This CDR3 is CSVEGGPPGANVLTF. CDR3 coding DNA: TGCAGCGTTGAAGGTGGGCCACCCGGGGCCAACGTCCTGACTTTC.

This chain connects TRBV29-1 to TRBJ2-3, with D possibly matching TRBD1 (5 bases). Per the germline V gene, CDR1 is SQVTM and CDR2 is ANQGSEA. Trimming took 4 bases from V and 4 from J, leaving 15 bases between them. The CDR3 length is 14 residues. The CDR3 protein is CSVGGGRESDTQYF. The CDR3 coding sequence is TGCAGCGTTGGGGGTGGCAGGGAATCAGATACGCAGTATTTT.

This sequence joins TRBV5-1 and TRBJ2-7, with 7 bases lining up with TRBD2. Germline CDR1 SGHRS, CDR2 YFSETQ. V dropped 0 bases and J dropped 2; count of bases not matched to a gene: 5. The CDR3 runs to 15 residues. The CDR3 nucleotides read TGCGCCAGCAGCTTGGATGCGGGAGTTGCCTACGAGCAGTACTTC. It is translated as CASSLDAGVAYEQYF.

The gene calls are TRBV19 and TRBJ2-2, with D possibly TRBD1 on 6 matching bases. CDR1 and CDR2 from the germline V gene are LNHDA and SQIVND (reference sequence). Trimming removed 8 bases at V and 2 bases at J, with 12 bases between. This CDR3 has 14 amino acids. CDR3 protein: CASDGTPNTGELFF. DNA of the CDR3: TGTGCCAGTGACGGGACACCTAACACCGGGGAGCTGTTTTTT.

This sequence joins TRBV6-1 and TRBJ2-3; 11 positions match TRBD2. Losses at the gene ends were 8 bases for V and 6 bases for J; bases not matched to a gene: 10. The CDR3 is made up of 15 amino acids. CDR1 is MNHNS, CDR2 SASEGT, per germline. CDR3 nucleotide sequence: TGTGCCAGCCACGTACTAGCGGGGGTAGGGGATACGCAGTATTTT. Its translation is CASHVLAGVGDTQYF.

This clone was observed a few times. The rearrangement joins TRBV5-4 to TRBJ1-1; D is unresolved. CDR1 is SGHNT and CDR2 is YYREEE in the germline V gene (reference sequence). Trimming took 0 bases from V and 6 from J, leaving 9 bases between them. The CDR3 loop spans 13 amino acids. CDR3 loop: CASSLAEGAEAFF. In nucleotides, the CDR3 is TGTGCCAGCAGCTTGGCGGAGGGTGCTGAAGCTTTCTTT.

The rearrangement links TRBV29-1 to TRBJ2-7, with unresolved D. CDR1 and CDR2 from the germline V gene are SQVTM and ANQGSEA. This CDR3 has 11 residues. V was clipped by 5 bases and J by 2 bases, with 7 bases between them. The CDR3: CSVTTPYEQYF. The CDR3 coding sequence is TGCAGCGTTACTACACCCTACGAGCAGTACTTC.

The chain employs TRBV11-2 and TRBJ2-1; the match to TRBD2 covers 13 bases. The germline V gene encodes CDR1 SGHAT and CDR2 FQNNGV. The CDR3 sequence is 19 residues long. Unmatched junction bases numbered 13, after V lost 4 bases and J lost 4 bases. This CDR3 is CASSSPAEGLAGPYNEQFF. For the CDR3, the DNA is TGTGCCAGCAGCTCGCCGGCGGAGGGACTAGCGGGACCGTACAATGAGCAGTTCTTC.

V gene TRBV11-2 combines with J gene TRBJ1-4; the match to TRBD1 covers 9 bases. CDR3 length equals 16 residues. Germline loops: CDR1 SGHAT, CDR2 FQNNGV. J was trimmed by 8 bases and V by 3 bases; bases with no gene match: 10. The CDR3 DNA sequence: TGTGCCAGCAGCTTTGGCCAACAGGGGGCTTGGGAAAAACTGTTTTTT. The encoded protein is CASSFGQQGAWEKLFF. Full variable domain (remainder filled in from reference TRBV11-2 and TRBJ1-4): EAGVAQSPRYKIIEKRQSVAFWCNPISGHATLYWYQQILGQGPKLLIQFQNNGVVDDSQLPKDRFSAERLKGVDSTLKIQPAKLEDSAVYLCASSFGQQGAWEKLFFGSGTQLSVL.

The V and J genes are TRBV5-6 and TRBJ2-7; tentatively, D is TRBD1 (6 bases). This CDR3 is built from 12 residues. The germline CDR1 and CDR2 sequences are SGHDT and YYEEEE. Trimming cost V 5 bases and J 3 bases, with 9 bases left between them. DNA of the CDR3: TGTGCCAGCAGTTCGGACAGCTACGAGCAGTACTTC. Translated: CASSSDSYEQYF.

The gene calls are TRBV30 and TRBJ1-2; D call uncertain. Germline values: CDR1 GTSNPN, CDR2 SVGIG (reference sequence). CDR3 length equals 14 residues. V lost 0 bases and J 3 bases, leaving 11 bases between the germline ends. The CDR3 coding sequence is TGTGCCTGGAGTGTTACGGGGTTCGACTATGGCTACACCTTC. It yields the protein CAWSVTGFDYGYTF.

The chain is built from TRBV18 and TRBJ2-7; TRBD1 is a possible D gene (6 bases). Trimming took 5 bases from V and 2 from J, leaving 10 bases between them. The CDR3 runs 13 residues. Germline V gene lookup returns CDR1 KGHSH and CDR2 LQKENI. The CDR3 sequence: CASSAGQTYEQYF. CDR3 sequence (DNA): TGTGCCAGCTCAGCCGGACAGACCTACGAGCAGTACTTC. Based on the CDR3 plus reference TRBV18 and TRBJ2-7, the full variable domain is NAGVMQNPRHLVRRRGQEARLRCSPMKGHSHVYWYRQLPEEGLKFMVYLQKENIIDESGMPKERFSAEFPKEGPSILRIQQVVRGDSAAYFCASSAGQTYEQYFGPGTRLTVT.

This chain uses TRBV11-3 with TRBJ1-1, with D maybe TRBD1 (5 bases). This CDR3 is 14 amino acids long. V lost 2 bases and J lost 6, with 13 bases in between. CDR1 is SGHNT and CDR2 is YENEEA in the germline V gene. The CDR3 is CASSLFTAGPEAFF. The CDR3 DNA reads TGTGCCAGCAGCTTATTCACCGCAGGGCCTGAAGCTTTCTTT.

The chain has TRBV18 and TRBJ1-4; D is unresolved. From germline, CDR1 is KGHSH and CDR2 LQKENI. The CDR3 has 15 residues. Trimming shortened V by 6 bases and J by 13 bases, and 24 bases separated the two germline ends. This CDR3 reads CASSQYSNEKLGLFF. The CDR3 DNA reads TGTGCCAGCTCGCAATACAGTAATGAAAAATTAGGACTGTTTTTT.

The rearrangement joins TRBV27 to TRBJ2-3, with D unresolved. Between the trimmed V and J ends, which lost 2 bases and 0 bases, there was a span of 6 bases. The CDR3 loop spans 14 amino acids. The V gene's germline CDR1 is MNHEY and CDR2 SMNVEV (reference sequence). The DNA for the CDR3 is TGTGCCAGCAGTTTAAGCATCAGCACAGATACGCAGTATTTT. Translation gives CASSLSISTDTQYF.

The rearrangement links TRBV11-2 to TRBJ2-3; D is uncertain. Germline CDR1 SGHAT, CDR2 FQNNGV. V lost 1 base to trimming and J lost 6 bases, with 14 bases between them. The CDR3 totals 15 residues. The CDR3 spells CASSLGPLPADTQYF. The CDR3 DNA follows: TGTGCCAGCAGCTTAGGGCCCCTCCCCGCCGATACGCAGTATTTT.